The source of this T cell receptor (beta chain) is a study of cytomegalovirus exposure and HLA in healthy donors. Study-wide background: Most genotyped donors, 81% of 300 to 400, had Caucasian-associated genetic ancestry.

Findings and limits, study-wide: In a later analysis, parvovirus B19, influenza, CMV and Epstein-Barr virus appeared linked to several top co-occurrence clusters.

Researchers ran the PCR with 60 Vbeta and 13 Jbeta primers. The repertoire was sequenced with immunoSEQ multiplex PCR; TCRdb's copy has only in-frame clones and lacks some. Counted here are some 45,000 clones, 70% to 80% occurring once; the ten biggest clones make up roughly 6.5%. A word on this clone: Its antigen is currently unknown.

CDR1 and CDR2 (germline): SGHDT, YYEEEE. V lost 4 bases, J lost 0 bases, and 14 bases lay in between. This CDR3 comprises 16 residues. The TCR was taken from a young man in good health and CMV-seronegative. This chain connects TRBV5-6 to TRBJ1-3; D unresolved. Sequencing was performed on PBMCs. CDR3 nucleotides: TGTGCCAGCAGCCTAACGCCCCGGTCCTCTGGAAACACCATATATTTT. It yields the protein CASSLTPRSSGNTIYF.